This T cell receptor (beta chain) was documented in a study of Tregs in tolerant kidney transplant recipients. Repertoires were generated with immunoSEQ multiplex PCR, while TCRdb's copy carries only in-frame clones and drops some. This sample carries 240,000 or so clones, roughly 84% of them seen once, and the ten largest clones take under 0.65%. The CDR3 contains 16 residues. Germline V CDR1 and CDR2: MGHDK, SYGVNS. Trimming removed 4 bases from V and 2 bases from J; junction bases left unmatched: 9. This clone was detected only once. The antigen remains unidentified. General observations from the study: The small number of patients limits these findings pending further validation.

CD4+CD25+CD127- Tregs, CD4+CD25- non-Tregs, CD4 and CD8 cells were sorted. The TCR was taken from a human donor in good health. The chain has TRBV25-1 and TRBJ2-3, with 7 positions matching TRBD1. Sequencing was done on a sample of CD4+ T cells from blood. CDR3 nucleotide sequence: TGTGCCAGCAGTGCCCCGCGACAGGGATTCACAGATACGCAGTATTTT. Protein: CASSAPRQGFTDTQYF.